The 25 T cell receptor beta chains presented below share a single source sample, sequenced in a study of CD8+CD57+ T cells in acquired aplastic anemia. The template for TCR beta VDJ and CDR3 sequence profiling was genomic DNA. TCRdb reprocessed the reads with MiXCR, giving one entry per CDR3 protein. The profile shows approximately 200,000 distinct CDR3 sequences, 64% of them singletons. The sample comprised sorted CD4+, CD8+, or CD8+CD57+ T cells (not recorded which) from PBMCs. The receptor set was obtained from a human donor with severe aplastic anemia or a healthy control (not recorded which).

The chain carries TRBV20-1 and TRBJ1-4, with D maybe TRBD1 (5 bases). The V end lost 1 base, the J end lost 0 bases, and 9 bases lay between the germline ends. The CDR3 totals 15 residues. Germline loops: CDR1 DFQATT, CDR2 SNEGSKA (reference sequence). Written as DNA, the CDR3 is TGCAGTGCTAGAGGGACAAGTTCAACTAATGAAAAACTGTTTTTT. It specifies CSARGTSSTNEKLFF.

The V and J genes are TRBV24-1 and TRBJ2-7; tentatively, D is TRBD1 (6 bases). Germline V gene data show CDR1 as KGHDR and CDR2 as SFDVKD. The CDR3 length is 15 residues. The V end lost 2 bases, the J end lost 2 bases, and 12 bases lay between the germline ends. The DNA of the CDR3 is TGTGCCACCAGTGATTCGTACAGGGTCCCCTACGAGCAGTACTTC. Amino acids: CATSDSYRVPYEQYF.

This clonotype has only a few counts. This sequence joins TRBV6-1 and TRBJ1-5; 9 bases agree with TRBD1. V gave up 1 base and J gave up 7 bases; unmatched junction bases: 5. The CDR3 length is 15 residues. Germline values: CDR1 MNHNS, CDR2 SASEGT. In DNA form, the CDR3 reads TGTGCCAGCAGTGAAGGAACAGGGGGCAGCCAGCCCCAGCATTTT. This sequence encodes CASSEGTGGSQPQHF.

As concerns this clonotype: The junction and the germline gene differ at one end; a read error may be behind it. This sequence joins TRBV12-3 or TRBV12-4 and TRBJ2-7, with 9 bases fitting TRBD1. This CDR3 region has 12 residues. CDR3 amino acids: CASSNPGTGNRF. The CDR3 coding sequence is TGTGCCAGCAGTAACCCCGGGACAGGGAACCGGTTC.

V and J are TRBV5-1 and TRBJ2-3; 7 bases line up with TRBD1. With 6 bases clipped from V and 4 bases from J, the junction kept 5 bases outside the gene matches. Germline lookup yields CDR1 SGHRS and CDR2 YFSETQ. The CDR3 is made up of 13 amino acids. CDR3 sequence (DNA): TGCGCCAGCACCCCAGGGGGAGCAGATACGCAGTATTTT. Residues: CASTPGGADTQYF.

The table lists this clonotype with many counts. This rearrangement joins TRBV5-8 to TRBJ1-2; no clear D gene. CDR1 SGHTS and CDR2 YDEGEE come from the germline V gene. Trimming left V 4 bases short and J 2 bases short, with 12 bases between. CDR3 length equals 14 residues. For the CDR3, the DNA is TGTGCCAGCAGCCCGACCGGGCTAAACTATGGCTACACCTTC. Protein sequence: CASSPTGLNYGYTF.

This clonotype came up a few times. A single base separates this from a much larger clone, so it may be a read error. The chain couples TRBV11-2 to TRBJ2-7, with 8 bases fitting TRBD1. Per the germline V gene, CDR1 is SGHAT and CDR2 is FQNNGV. V was clipped by 3 bases and J by 2 bases; unmatched bases: 6. The CDR3 is 15 amino acids. As DNA, the CDR3 is TGTGCCAGCAGCTTGTGGTCAGGGGGCCCCTACGAGCAGTACTTC. It specifies CASSLWSGGPYEQYF.

This clonotype was detected once. This rearrangement joins TRBV6-6 to TRBJ1-5; D may be TRBD1 (5 bases). This CDR3 is built from 12 residues. V was shortened by 2 bases and J by 6 bases, with 5 bases between the two germline ends. Germline V gives CDR1 MNHNY, CDR2 SVGAGI (reference sequence). The CDR3 sequence: CASSYGTQPQHF. The CDR3 DNA reads as TGTGCCAGCAGTTACGGGACTCAGCCCCAGCATTTT.

The rearrangement links TRBV7-6 to TRBJ2-7; D ambiguous. This CDR3 comprises 14 residues. CDR1 is SGHVS and CDR2 is FNYEAQ in the germline V gene. V was shortened by 1 base and J by 5 bases, with 12 bases between the two germline ends. Here the CDR3 reads CASSLGAGNHEQYF. CDR3 sequence (DNA): TGTGCCAGCAGCTTAGGAGCTGGGAACCACGAGCAGTACTTC.

V is TRBV10-3 and J is TRBJ2-7; D may match TRBD1 or TRBD2 (5 bases each). V lost 10 bases to trimming and J lost 3 bases, with 13 bases between them. This CDR3 is built from 12 residues. From germline, CDR1 is ENHRY and CDR2 SYGVKD. CDR3 protein: CATGTSVYEQYF. Here the CDR3 DNA reads TGTGCCACCGGGACCTCGGTCTACGAGCAGTACTTC.

This rearrangement joins TRBV6-5 to TRBJ1-1; TRBD1 matches at 8 bases. The germline gives CDR1 MNHEY, CDR2 SVGAGI. The CDR3 consists of 15 residues. Trimming cost V 2 bases and J 4 bases; bases outside gene matches: 6. Here the CDR3 DNA reads TGTGCCAGCAGTTACCGACAGGGGATGGCCACTGAAGCTTTCTTT. Protein sequence: CASSYRQGMATEAFF.

The chain uses TRBV9 and TRBJ2-7; 12 bases line up with TRBD2. The CDR3 sequence is 15 residues long. The V gene's germline CDR1 is SGDLS and CDR2 YYNGEE. The CDR3, as DNA: TGTGCTAGGCCGCGACTAGCGGGGGAGATCTACGAGCAGTACTTC. Its protein product is CARPRLAGEIYEQYF. Looking up the rest from reference TRBV9 and TRBJ2-7 gives the full variable domain: DSGVTQTPKHLITATGQRVTLRCSPRSGDLSVYWYQQSLDQGLQFLIQYYNGEERAKGNILERFSAQQFPDLHSELNLSSLELGDSALYFCARPRLAGEIYEQYFGPGTRLTVT.

This clonotype has a count of ten or more. This chain joins TRBV27 and TRBJ1-5; tentatively, D is TRBD1 (5 bases). CDR3 length equals 15 residues. V lost 11 bases and J 0 bases, leaving 17 bases between the germline ends. Germline CDR1 MNHEY, CDR2 SMNVEV (reference sequence). CDR3 bases: TGTGCCGCGGGCGAAAGGGACTATAGCAATCAGCCCCAGCATTTT. It specifies CAAGERDYSNQPQHF.

The rearrangement uses TRBV2 and TRBJ1-5; D might be TRBD1 (6 bases). V was trimmed by 6 bases and J by 9 bases, leaving 12 bases between them. Germline V gene data show CDR1 as SNHLY and CDR2 as FYNNEI. This CDR3 is 12 amino acids long. The CDR3 protein is CASSLATGPQHF. The CDR3 nucleotides read TGTGCCAGCAGCTTAGCGACAGGGCCCCAGCATTTT.

The chain uses TRBV11-2 and TRBJ2-1, with TRBD2 matching over 8 bases. Looked up from germline, CDR1 is SGHAT and CDR2 is FQNNGV. The CDR3 runs to 13 residues. The J segment lost 10 bases and the V segment lost 8 bases, leaving 10 bases of the junction unmatched. CDR3 DNA: TGTGCCAGCTTGGGACTAGAAGGAGGGGAGCAGTTCTTC. Its translation: CASLGLEGGEQFF. The whole variable domain, remainder taken from reference TRBV11-2 and TRBJ2-1, is EAGVAQSPRYKIIEKRQSVAFWCNPISGHATLYWYQQILGQGPKLLIQFQNNGVVDDSQLPKDRFSAERLKGVDSTLKIQPAKLEDSAVYLCASLGLEGGEQFFGPGTRLTVL.

This clonotype was counted between two and nine times. A read error may account for a junction end that differs from germline. The chain carries TRBV7-9 and TRBJ2-7; D not resolved. The CDR3 is made up of 13 amino acids. The V gene's germline CDR1 is SEHNR and CDR2 FQNEAQ (reference sequence). The CDR3 region is CASSLALSYEQYF. As DNA, the CDR3 is TGTGCTAGCAGCTTAGCACTCTCCTACGAGCAGTACTTC.

The rearrangement joins TRBV2 to TRBJ1-1; D not resolved. Germline values: CDR1 SNHLY, CDR2 FYNNEI. The CDR3 runs 14 residues. The V gene lost 1 base and the J gene lost 0 bases, with 6 bases spanning the gap. CDR3 residues: CASSEGVLNTEAFF. CDR3 nucleotide sequence: TGTGCCAGCAGTGAAGGGGTCTTGAACACTGAAGCTTTCTTT.

The chain carries TRBV5-1 and TRBJ2-3; no definite D call. Trimming left V 6 bases short and J 0 bases short, with 14 bases between. Germline V lookup: CDR1 SGHRS, CDR2 YFSETQ. This CDR3 contains 15 residues. CDR3 amino acids: CASTEGSFSTDTQYF. The CDR3 DNA sequence: TGCGCCAGCACTGAAGGCTCTTTTAGCACAGATACGCAGTATTTT.

This chain joins TRBV20-1 and TRBJ1-2; D perhaps matches TRBD1 (6 bases). There are 14 residues in the CDR3. V was trimmed by 6 bases and J by 6 bases, leaving 20 bases between them. Germline V gene sequence: CDR1 DFQATT, CDR2 SNEGSKA (reference sequence). The chain's CDR3 is CSASSGGPLDGYTF. CDR3 sequence (DNA): TGCAGTGCCAGCAGCGGGGGGCCATTGGATGGCTACACCTTC.

This clonotype was seen only once. CDR3 region: CATRDSSYEQYV. The CDR3 coding sequence is TGTGCCACCCGGGACAGCTCCTACGAGCAGTACGTC. This chain links TRBV10-3 with TRBJ2-7; TRBD1 matches 7 bases. This CDR3 comprises 12 residues. V lost 10 bases, J lost 0 bases, and 3 bases stayed unmatched. Germline CDR1 is ENHRY and CDR2 is SYGVKD.

Notes on this clonotype: This CDR3 is missing its conserved last phenylalanine or tryptophan, likely due to a read error. It is unclear where the CDR3 begins or ends on the DNA, so no DNA is shown, and the CDR3 is as TCRdb lists it. The chain recombines TRBV29-1 with TRBJ2-5; the DNA was not compared with TRBD2, the D call given in the table. From its first to its last residue, the CDR3 has 12 amino acids. Germline CDR1 and CDR2: SQVTM and ANQGSEA. This CDR3 is CSVLLASRELPP.

On this clonotype itself: The limits of the CDR3 on the DNA are not certain, so only TCRdb's listed CDR3 is given. The rearrangement uses TRBV7-9 and TRBJ2-2. The CDR3 sequence runs 17 residues, both termini included. The germline CDR1 and CDR2 sequences are SEHNR and FQNEAQ (reference sequence). The CDR3 loop reads CASSLYLNEQYFGELFF.

The table lists this clonotype with a few counts. The chain couples TRBV3-1 to TRBJ1-1, with 7 bases fitting TRBD1. Looked up from germline, CDR1 is LGHDT and CDR2 is YNNKEL (reference sequence). V trimming: 0 bases; J trimming: 3 bases; junction bases outside the gene matches: 10. The CDR3 is made up of 17 amino acids. CDR3 coding DNA: TGTGCCAGCAGCCAAGATAGTGCAGGGACAGTTGACACTGAAGCTTTCTTT. This encodes CASSQDSAGTVDTEAFF.

The chain recombines TRBV5-5 with TRBJ1-4; TRBD1 might be the D (5 bases). The CDR3 loop spans 14 amino acids. Trimming removed 2 bases at V and 4 bases at J, with 9 bases between. Per germline, CDR1 SGHKS and CDR2 YYEKEE (reference sequence). CDR3 DNA: TGTGCCAGCAGCTTATGGGGGATTAATGAAAAACTGTTTTTT. Its translation is CASSLWGINEKLFF. The full variable domain, rest sourced from reference TRBV5-5 and TRBJ1-4, is DAGVTQSPTHLIKTRGQQVTLRCSPISGHKSVSWYQQVLGQGPQFIFQYYEKEERGRGNFPDRFSARQFPNYSSELNVNALLLGDSALYLCASSLWGINEKLFFGSGTQLSVL.

This chain joins TRBV24-1 and TRBJ2-1; tentative D call: TRBD1 (6 bases). The V and J ends lost 2 bases and 5 bases respectively, with 9 bases between them. Germline-derived CDR1 and CDR2 are KGHDR and SFDVKD. This CDR3 is 14 amino acids long. CDR3 nucleotide sequence: TGTGCCACCAGTGATTACAGGACAGACAATGAGCAGTTCTTC. It translates to CATSDYRTDNEQFF.